This is a list of T cell receptor beta chains from one sample in a study of CD8+CD57+ T cells in acquired aplastic anemia. From the reads, TCRdb called clonotypes with MiXCR, one entry per CDR3 protein. Of about 130,000 distinct CDR3 sequences listed, about 46% are singletons. Sequencing used sorted CD4+, CD8+, or CD8+CD57+ T cells (not recorded which) from PBMCs. The receptor source for this set is a human donor in good health, serving as a control. The CDR3 runs from the conserved cysteine through the conserved F or W. The order of the fields is D gene, V gene, J gene, clone size, CDR3 DNA, CDR3 protein. A D gene is named only where the DNA matches it firmly. Some rows have no size entry. The others give once, few or many, or a class for an expanded clone.

TRBD1	TRBV10-3	TRBJ2-5	many	TGTGCCATCAGTGACGGCAGGGGGTTAGAAGAGACCCAGTACTTC	CAISDGRGLEETQYF
-	TRBV19	TRBJ2-5	-	TGTGCCAGTAGTATAGTGGGCGGGACCCAGTACTTC	CASSIVGGTQYF
TRBD1	TRBV5-4	TRBJ1-6	-	TGTGCCAGCAGCCGGGACAGGGTACGGAATAATTCACCCCTCCACTTT	CASSRDRVRNNSPLHF
-	TRBV29-1	TRBJ2-7	-	TGCAGCGTGATCGCAAGCTACGAGCAGTACTTC	CSVIASYEQYF
-	TRBV24-1	TRBJ1-2	-	TGTGCCACCAGTGACTCGGGTGCTAACTATGGCTACACCTTC	CATSDSGANYGYTF
-	TRBV3-1	TRBJ2-2	-	TGTGCCAGCAGCCAAGACACGTCAAAGACCACCGGGGAGCTGTTTTTT	CASSQDTSKTTGELFF
TRBD1	TRBV29-1	TRBJ1-1	-	TGCAGCGCCGGGACAGGGAGCACTGAAGCTTTCTTT	CSAGTGSTEAFF
-	TRBV6-1	TRBJ1-3	many	TGTGCCAGCACACGGGGTTTATCTGGAAACACCATATATTTT	CASTRGLSGNTIYF
-	TRBV30	TRBJ2-7	many	TGTGCCTGGACGATTGGGATCTCCTACGAGCAGTACTTC	CAWTIGISYEQYF
-	TRBV10-3	TRBJ1-2	-	TGTGCCATCAGTGAGTCTGAACAGGGCGGCTACACCTTC	CAISESEQGGYTF
-	TRBV5-1	TRBJ2-5	many	TGCGCCAGCAGCTCCCAAGAGACCCAGTACTTC	CASSSQETQYF
-	TRBV2	TRBJ2-7	many	TGTGCCAGCAGTCAAGAGGCCGATTCGGTCTACGAGCAGTACTTC	CASSQEADSVYEQYF
-	TRBV7-2	TRBJ2-3	few	TGTGCCAGCAGCTTAGGACCGGGTGAAGATACGCAGTATTTT	CASSLGPGEDTQYF
TRBD1	TRBV2	TRBJ1-5	-	TGTGCCAGCGCGACAGGGGGCAATCAGCCCCAGCATTTT	CASATGGNQPQHF
-	TRBV2	TRBJ1-1	-	TGTGCCAGCAGTGTAACAGGGATCACTGAAGCTTTCTTT	CASSVTGITEAFF
-	TRBV20-1	TRBJ1-5	-	TGCAGTGCTAGTGGCAGGGGAGACCAGCCCCAGCATTTT	CSASGRGDQPQHF
-	TRBV25-1	TRBJ1-2	-	TGTGCCAGCAGGGGGGACGTCAATGCCTATGGCTACACCTTC	CASRGDVNAYGYTF
TRBD2	TRBV7-2	TRBJ2-7	many	TGTGCCAGCAGCTTAGCCCCACTAGCGGGGGTTGAGCAGTACTTC	CASSLAPLAGVEQYF
TRBD1	TRBV7-9	TRBJ2-7	-	TGTGCCAGCAGCTTCCGGACAGGAGAAACTTTCGAGCAGTACTTC	CASSFRTGETFEQYF
-	TRBV11-3	TRBJ1-6	many	TGTGCCAGCAGCTTTAACTATAATTCACCCCTCCACTTT	CASSFNYNSPLHF
-	TRBV7-2	TRBJ1-1	once	TGTGCCAGCAGATACACCGGGAACACTGAAGCTTTCTTT	CASRYTGNTEAFF
-	TRBV20-1	TRBJ2-7	-	TGCAGTGCTAGAGATCTGGCGGGGGGACAGCCCTACGAGCAGTACTTC	CSARDLAGGQPYEQYF
TRBD1	TRBV7-2	TRBJ1-2	few	TGTGCCAGCAGCGGGACAGGGGGAAATGGCTACACCTTC	CASSGTGGNGYTF
TRBD1	TRBV7-9	TRBJ2-5	-	TGTGCCAGCAGCCCCCGACAGGGTAGGGGCCAAGAGACCCAGTACTTC	CASSPRQGRGQETQYF
TRBD2	TRBV7-6	TRBJ2-5	-	TGTGCCAGCAGCTTTAGCGGGGGAGAGACCCAGTACTTC	CASSFSGGETQYF
TRBD1	TRBV7-9	TRBJ2-7	-	TGTGCCAGCAGCCCCCGACAGGGGGCCTACGAGCAGTACTTC	CASSPRQGAYEQYF
TRBD2	TRBV20-1	TRBJ2-4	many	TGCAGTGCTTTCCTCGGGGTGGGGGGGGACATTCAGTACTTC	CSAFLGVGGDIQYF
TRBD1	TRBV9	TRBJ1-2	many	TGTGCCAGCAGCGTAAAGACAGGGGATGGCTACACCTTC	CASSVKTGDGYTF
-	TRBV7-6	TRBJ1-2	-	TGTGCCTGGAGTGGGGAGGGGCAGAGCTATGGCTACACCTTC	CAWSGEGQSYGYTF
TRBD1	TRBV29-1	TRBJ1-1	few	TGCAGCGTCAGACAGGGAGAATACACTGAAGCTTTCTTT	CSVRQGEYTEAFF
-	TRBV7-6	TRBJ1-1	many	TGTGCCAGCAGCCCTCAGACAGTTGACACTGAAGCTTTCTTT	CASSPQTVDTEAFF
-	TRBV7-2	TRBJ2-1	many	TGTTCTTGCTGCCCCCGTAGTGAGCAGGGGAATGAGCAGTTCTTC	CSCCPRSEQGNEQFF
-	TRBV7-2	TRBJ2-7	many	TGTGCCAGCAGCTTATCAAGGCGGTACGAGCAGTACTTC	CASSLSRRYEQYF
-	TRBV29-1	TRBJ2-1	-	TGCAGCCTCAGTCAGGGGGGCTTGCACAATGAGCAGTTCTTC	CSLSQGGLHNEQFF
-	TRBV15	TRBJ1-5	few	TGTGCCACCAGCAGAGATGAGGGAGGGGAGACGAATCAGCCCCAGCATTTT	CATSRDEGGETNQPQHF
-	TRBV29-1	TRBJ1-2	-	TGCAGCGGGAGTTTGGGGTATAAGGATGGCTACACCTTC	CSGSLGYKDGYTF
-	TRBV5-1	TRBJ2-2	many	TGCGCCAGCAGCTTGGTGTGGACGGGTAAATCCAACACCGGGGAGCTGTTTTTT	CASSLVWTGKSNTGELFF
TRBD2	TRBV29-1	TRBJ2-7	-	TGCAGCGTTGAAGATGGCGGGGGAGGGGTATACGAGCAGTACTTC	CSVEDGGGGVYEQYF
TRBD2	TRBV29-1	TRBJ2-1	few	TGCAGCGTTGCTAGCGGGGGTTACAATGAGCAGTTCTTC	CSVASGGYNEQFF
-	TRBV6-5	TRBJ2-6	many	TGTGCCAGCAGTTACTCGGGAACGGGGGTAACTGGGGCCAACGTCCTGACTTTC	CASSYSGTGVTGANVLTF
-	TRBV12-5	TRBJ2-5	-	TGTGCTAGTGGTTTGAGGGACGGAGAGACCCAGTACTTC	CASGLRDGETQYF
-	TRBV6-1	TRBJ1-3	many	TGTGCCAGCAGCCCCGGAGGGGGCTCTGGAAACACCATATATTTT	CASSPGGGSGNTIYF
TRBD1	TRBV20-1	TRBJ2-7	-	TGCAGTGCTAGGGACGTAGCCGGGACAGGGACCTACGAGCAGTACTTC	CSARDVAGTGTYEQYF
-	TRBV15	TRBJ1-1	-	TGTGCCACCAGCAGAGATCCGGGGGCTAGGGCTTTCTTT	CATSRDPGARAFF
TRBD1	TRBV7-9	TRBJ1-1	-	TGTGCCAGCAGCCTACAGGGGAGGAGCACTGAAGCTTTCTTT	CASSLQGRSTEAFF
-	TRBV15	TRBJ2-7	-	TGTGCCACCAGCTCCGCCAGGGTCGGTTACGAGCAGTACTTC	CATSSARVGYEQYF
TRBD2	TRBV12-3/TRBV12-4	TRBJ2-3	many	TGTGCCAGCGGGGCGAAGCGGGGGGCCACAGATACGCAGTATTTT	CASGAKRGATDTQYF
TRBD2	TRBV7-7	TRBJ2-7	many	TGTGCCAGCAGCCCGGGAGGGGCCCCCTACGAGCAGTACTTC	CASSPGGAPYEQYF